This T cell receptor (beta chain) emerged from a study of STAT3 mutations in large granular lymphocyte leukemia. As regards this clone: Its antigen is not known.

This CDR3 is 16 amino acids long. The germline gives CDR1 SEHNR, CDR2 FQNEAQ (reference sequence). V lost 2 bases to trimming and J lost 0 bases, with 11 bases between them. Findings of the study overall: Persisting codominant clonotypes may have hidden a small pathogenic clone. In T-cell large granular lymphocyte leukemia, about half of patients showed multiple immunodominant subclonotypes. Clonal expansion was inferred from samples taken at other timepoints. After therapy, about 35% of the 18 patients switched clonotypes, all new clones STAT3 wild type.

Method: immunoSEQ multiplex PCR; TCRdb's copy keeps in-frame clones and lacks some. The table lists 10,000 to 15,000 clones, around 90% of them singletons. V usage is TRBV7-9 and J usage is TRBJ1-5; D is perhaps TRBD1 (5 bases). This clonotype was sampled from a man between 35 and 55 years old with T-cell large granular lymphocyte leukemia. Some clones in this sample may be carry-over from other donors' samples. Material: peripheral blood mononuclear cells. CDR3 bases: TGTGCCAGCAGCTTAAGTTCGAGGGGTAGCAATCAGCCCCAGCATTTT. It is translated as CASSLSSRGSNQPQHF.